This T cell receptor beta chain originates from a study of blood T cell repertoires in COVID-19. Some clones are missing from TCRdb's copy, which holds only in-frame ones; the method was immunoSEQ multiplex PCR. This table has 150,000 to 200,000 clones, about 90% appearing once. This CDR3 region has 16 residues. Trimming cost V 3 bases and J 10 bases; bases outside gene matches: 12. The germline V gene encodes CDR1 LNHDA and CDR2 SQIVND (reference sequence). This sequence was found in a human donor with acute COVID-19. The donor label of this sample is uncertain. The sample taken for sequencing was PBMCs or T cells enriched from blood (not recorded which). The chain carries TRBV19 and TRBJ1-6, with 7 positions matching TRBD1. DNA for the CDR3: TGTGCCAGTAGTATGAAACCCGGGACAGTCAGCTCACCCCTCCACTTT. Its protein is CASSMKPGTVSSPLHF.